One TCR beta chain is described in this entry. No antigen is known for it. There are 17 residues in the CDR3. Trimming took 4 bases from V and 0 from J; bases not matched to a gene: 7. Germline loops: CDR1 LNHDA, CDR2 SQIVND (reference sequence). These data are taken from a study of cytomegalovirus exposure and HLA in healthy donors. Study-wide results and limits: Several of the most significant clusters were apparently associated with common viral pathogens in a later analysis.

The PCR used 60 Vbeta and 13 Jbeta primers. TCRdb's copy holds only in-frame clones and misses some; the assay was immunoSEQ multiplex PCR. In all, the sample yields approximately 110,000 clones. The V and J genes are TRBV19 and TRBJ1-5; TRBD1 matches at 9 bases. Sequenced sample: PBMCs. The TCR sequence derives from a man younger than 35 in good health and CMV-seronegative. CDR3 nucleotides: TGTGCCAGTAGTACCACAGGGGGCTGGGATAGCAATCAGCCCCAGCATTTT. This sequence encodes CASSTTGGWDSNQPQHF.